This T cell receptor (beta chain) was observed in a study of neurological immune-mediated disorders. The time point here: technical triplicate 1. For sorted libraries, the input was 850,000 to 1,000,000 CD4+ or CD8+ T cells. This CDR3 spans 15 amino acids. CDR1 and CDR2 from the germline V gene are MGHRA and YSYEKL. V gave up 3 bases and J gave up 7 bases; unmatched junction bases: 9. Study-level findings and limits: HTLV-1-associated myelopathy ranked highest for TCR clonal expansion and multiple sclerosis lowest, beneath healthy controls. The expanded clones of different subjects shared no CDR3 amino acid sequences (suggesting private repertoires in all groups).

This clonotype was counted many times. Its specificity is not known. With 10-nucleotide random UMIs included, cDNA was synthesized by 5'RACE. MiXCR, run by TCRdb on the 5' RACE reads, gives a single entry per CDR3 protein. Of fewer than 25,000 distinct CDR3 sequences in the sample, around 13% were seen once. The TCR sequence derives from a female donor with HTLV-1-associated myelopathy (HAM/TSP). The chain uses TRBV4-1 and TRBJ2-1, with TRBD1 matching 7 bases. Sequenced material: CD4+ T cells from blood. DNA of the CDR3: TGCGCCAGCAGCCAGACCGGGACAGTGGGGAATGAGCAGTTCTTC. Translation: CASSQTGTVGNEQFF.